This T cell receptor (beta chain) was captured by sequencing in a study of T-cell reconstitution after alpha-beta-depleted transplantation in children. Study-level points and caveats: Where alpha-beta T cells came from about two months after transplant was reportedly several hundred expanded graft clones. Counts and diversity of T cells one year after transplant came mostly from newly produced T cells. The study traced high day-60 TCRbeta diversity in some patients to surviving recipient T cells and thymic progenitors.

This CDR3 is built from 16 residues. Per the germline V gene, CDR1 is LGHNA and CDR2 is YSLEER. Trimming removed 4 bases from V and 1 base from J; junction bases left unmatched: 6. Of note for this clonotype: What it binds is unknown.

The authors prepared the TCRbeta library with unique molecular identifiers. A single record per CDR3 protein comes from TCRdb applying MiXCR to the PCR reads. In the table there are 550,000 to 600,000 distinct CDR3 sequences, more than 20% of which are singletons. The source of this sequence is a boy in the first two years of life who had a stem cell transplant for acute myeloid leukemia, so the T cells may come from the graft donor. Sequenced here: PBMCs, mostly from graft donor cells, sampled 360 days after TCRalphabeta/CD19-depleted stem cell transplant. V gene TRBV4-3 combines with J gene TRBJ2-1, with 8 bases aligning to TRBD2. The CDR3 is CASSPGRVWSYNEQFF. For the CDR3, the DNA is TGCGCCAGCAGCCCCGGGAGGGTCTGGTCCTACAATGAGCAGTTCTTC.